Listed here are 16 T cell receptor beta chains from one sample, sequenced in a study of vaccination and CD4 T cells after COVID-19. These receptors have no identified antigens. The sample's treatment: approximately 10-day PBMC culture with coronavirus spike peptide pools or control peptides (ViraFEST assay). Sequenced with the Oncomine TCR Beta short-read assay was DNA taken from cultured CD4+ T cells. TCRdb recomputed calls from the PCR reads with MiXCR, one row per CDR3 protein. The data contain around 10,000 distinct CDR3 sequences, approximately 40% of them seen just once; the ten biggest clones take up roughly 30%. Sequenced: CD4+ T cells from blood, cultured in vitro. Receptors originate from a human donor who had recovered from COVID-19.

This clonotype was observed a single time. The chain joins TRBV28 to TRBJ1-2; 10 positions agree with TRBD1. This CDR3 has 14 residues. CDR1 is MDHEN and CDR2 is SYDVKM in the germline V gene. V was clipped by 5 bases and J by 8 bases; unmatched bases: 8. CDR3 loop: CASSPRDRGWGYTF. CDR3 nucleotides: TGTGCCAGCAGTCCACGGGACAGGGGTTGGGGCTACACCTTC.

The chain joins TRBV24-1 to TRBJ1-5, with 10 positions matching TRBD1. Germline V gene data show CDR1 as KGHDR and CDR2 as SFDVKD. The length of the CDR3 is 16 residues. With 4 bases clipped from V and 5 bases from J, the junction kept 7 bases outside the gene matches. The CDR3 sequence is CATSDSGTGVHQPQHF. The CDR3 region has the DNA TGTGCCACCAGTGACTCCGGGACAGGGGTACATCAGCCCCAGCATTTT.

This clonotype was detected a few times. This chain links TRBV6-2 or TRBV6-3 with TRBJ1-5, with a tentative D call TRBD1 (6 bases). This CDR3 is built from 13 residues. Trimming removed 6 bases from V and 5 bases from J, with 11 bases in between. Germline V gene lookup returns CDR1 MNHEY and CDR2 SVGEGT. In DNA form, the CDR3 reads TGTGCCAGCAGACGGGACAAATATCAGCCCCAGCATTTT. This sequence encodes CASRRDKYQPQHF.

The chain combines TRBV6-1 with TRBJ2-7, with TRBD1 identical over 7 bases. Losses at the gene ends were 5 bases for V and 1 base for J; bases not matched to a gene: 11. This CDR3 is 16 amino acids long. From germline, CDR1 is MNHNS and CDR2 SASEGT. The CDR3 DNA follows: TGTGCCAGCAGTCCGGCATCGACGGGACAGTCCTACGAGCAGTACTTC. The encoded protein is CASSPASTGQSYEQYF.

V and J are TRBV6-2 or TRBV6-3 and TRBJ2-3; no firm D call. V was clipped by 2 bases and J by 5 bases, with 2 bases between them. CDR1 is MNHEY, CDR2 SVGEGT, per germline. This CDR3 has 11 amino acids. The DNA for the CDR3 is TGTGCCAGCAGTTACGGAGATACGCAGTATTTT. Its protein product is CASSYGDTQYF.

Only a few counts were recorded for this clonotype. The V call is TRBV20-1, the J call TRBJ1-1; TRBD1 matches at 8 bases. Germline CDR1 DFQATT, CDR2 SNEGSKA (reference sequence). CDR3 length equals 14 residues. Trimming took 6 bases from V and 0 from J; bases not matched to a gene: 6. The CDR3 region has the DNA TGCAGTGCCTTTGGGACAGGAATGAACACTGAAGCTTTCTTT. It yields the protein CSAFGTGMNTEAFF.

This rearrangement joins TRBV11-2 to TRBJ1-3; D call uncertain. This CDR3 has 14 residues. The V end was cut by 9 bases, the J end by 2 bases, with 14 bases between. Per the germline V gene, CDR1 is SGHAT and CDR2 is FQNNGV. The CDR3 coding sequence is TGTGCCAGTTTAAGCTCAGGTCCTGGAAACACCATATATTTT. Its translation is CASLSSGPGNTIYF.

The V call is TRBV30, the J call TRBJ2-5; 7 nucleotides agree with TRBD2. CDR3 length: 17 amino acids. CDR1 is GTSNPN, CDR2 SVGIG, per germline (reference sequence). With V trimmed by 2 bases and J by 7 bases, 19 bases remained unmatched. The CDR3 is CAWSPGGGPKVFGTQYF. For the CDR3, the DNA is TGTGCCTGGAGTCCTGGGGGGGGACCAAAGGTTTTTGGGACCCAGTACTTC.

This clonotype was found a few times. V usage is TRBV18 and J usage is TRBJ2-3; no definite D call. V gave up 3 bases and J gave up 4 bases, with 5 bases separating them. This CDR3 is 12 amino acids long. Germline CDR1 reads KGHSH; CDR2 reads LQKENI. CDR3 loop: CASSPLPDTQYF. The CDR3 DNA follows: TGTGCCAGCTCACCCCTACCAGATACGCAGTATTTT.

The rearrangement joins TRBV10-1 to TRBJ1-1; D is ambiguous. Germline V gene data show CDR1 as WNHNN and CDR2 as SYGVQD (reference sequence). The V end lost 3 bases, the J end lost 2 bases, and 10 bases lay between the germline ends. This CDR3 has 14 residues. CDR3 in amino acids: CASSEAGKNTEAFF. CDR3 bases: TGCGCCAGCAGTGAAGCGGGAAAAAACACTGAAGCTTTCTTT.

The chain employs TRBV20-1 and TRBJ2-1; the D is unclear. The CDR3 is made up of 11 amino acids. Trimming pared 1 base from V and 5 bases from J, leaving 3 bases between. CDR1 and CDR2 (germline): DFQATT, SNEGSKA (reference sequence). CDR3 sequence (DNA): TGCAGTGCTAGAGGGAACAATGAGCAGTTCTTC. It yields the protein CSARGNNEQFF.

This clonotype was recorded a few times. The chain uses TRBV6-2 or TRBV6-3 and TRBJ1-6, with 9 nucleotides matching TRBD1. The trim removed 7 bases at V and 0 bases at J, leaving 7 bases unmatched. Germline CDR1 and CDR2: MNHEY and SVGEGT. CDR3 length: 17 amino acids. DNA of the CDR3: TGTGCCAGCACCCTAGACAGGGGGAGCTCCTATAATTCACCCCTCCACTTT. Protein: CASTLDRGSSYNSPLHF.

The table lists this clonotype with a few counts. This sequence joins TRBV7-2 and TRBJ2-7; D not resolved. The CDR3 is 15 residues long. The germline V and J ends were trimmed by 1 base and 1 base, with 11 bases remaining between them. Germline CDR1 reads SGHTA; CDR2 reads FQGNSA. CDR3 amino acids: CASSLDGVTSYEQYF. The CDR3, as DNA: TGTGCCAGCAGCTTAGATGGGGTTACTTCCTACGAGCAGTACTTC. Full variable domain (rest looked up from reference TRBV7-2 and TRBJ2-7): GAGVSQSPSNKVTEKGKDVELRCDPISGHTALYWYRQSLGQGLEFLIYFQGNSAPDKSGLPSDRFSAERTGGSVSTLTIQRTQQEDSAVYLCASSLDGVTSYEQYFGPGTRLTVT.

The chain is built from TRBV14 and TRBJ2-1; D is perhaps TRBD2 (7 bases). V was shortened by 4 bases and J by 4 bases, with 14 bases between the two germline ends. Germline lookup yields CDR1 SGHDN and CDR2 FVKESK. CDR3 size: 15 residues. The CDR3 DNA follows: TGTGCCAGCAGCCCGTTAGGGGGGGGATACAATGAGCAGTTCTTC. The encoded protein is CASSPLGGGYNEQFF. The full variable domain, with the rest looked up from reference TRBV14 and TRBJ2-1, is EAGVTQFPSHSVIEKGQTVTLRCDPISGHDNLYWYRRVMGKEIKFLLHFVKESKQDESGMPNNRFLAERTGGTYSTLKVQPAELEDSGVYFCASSPLGGGYNEQFFGPGTRLTVL.

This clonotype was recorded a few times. The CDR3 sequence is CASSLRGGTYNSPLHF. CDR3 nucleotides: TGTGCCAGCAGCTTACGGGGGGGCACCTATAATTCACCCCTCCACTTT. This chain links TRBV7-3 with TRBJ1-6; tentative D call: TRBD1 (6 bases). CDR3 length equals 16 residues. Per germline, CDR1 SGHTA and CDR2 FQGTGA. V shed 2 bases and J shed 2 bases, with 10 bases lying between them. Together with reference TRBV7-3 and TRBJ1-6, the CDR3 gives the full variable domain: GAGVSQTPSNKVTEKGKYVELRCDPISGHTALYWYRQSLGQGPEFLIYFQGTGAADDSGLPNDRFFAVRPEGSVSTLKIQRTERGDSAVYLCASSLRGGTYNSPLHFGNGTRLTVT.

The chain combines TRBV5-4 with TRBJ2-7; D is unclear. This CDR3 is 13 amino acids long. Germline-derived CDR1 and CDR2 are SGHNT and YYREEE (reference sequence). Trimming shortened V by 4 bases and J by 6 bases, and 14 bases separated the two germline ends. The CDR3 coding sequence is TGTGCCAGCAGCGTGGACGGCCTCGTCGAGCAGTACTTC. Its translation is CASSVDGLVEQYF.